These 28 T cell receptor beta chains were sequenced from one sample in a study of T cell changes during pregnancy in multiple sclerosis. The protocol was immunoSEQ multiplex PCR, while the TCRdb copy is restricted to in-frame clones and leaves out a portion. The table includes tens of thousands of clones, about 87% detected once. The sequenced sample consisted of peripheral blood from another person, used as feeder cells. These receptor sequences come from a human donor whose cells served as feeder cells for cultures in a pregnancy study.

This clone showed up just a few times. This chain links TRBV5-8 with TRBJ1-5, with 7 bases that match TRBD1. Germline trimming cut 3 bases from V and 4 bases from J; bases unmatched to any gene: 7. The germline gives CDR1 SGHTS, CDR2 YDEGEE. The CDR3 spans 15 residues. The CDR3 DNA is TGTGCCAGCAGCTCCGGGACAGCGCGTAATCAGCCCCAGCATTTT. Translation: CASSSGTARNQPQHF.

The chain carries TRBV27 and TRBJ1-1, with 9 bases lining up with TRBD1. CDR1 MNHEY and CDR2 SMNVEV come from the germline V gene (reference sequence). This CDR3 has 15 residues. The ends lost 3 bases at V and 5 bases at J; junction bases unmatched: 7. The CDR3 spells CASSFRTGEETEAFF. The CDR3 nucleotides are TGTGCCAGCAGTTTTAGGACAGGGGAGGAAACTGAAGCTTTCTTT.

The rearrangement links TRBV27 to TRBJ2-5; no firm D call. The CDR3 spans 15 residues. V lost 5 bases and J lost 2, with 15 bases in between. CDR1 is MNHEY and CDR2 is SMNVEV in the germline V gene (reference sequence). The CDR3 region is CASSLLPGLQETQYF. CDR3 in DNA: TGTGCCAGCAGTCTACTCCCGGGCCTTCAAGAGACCCAGTACTTC.

V gene TRBV5-1 combines with J gene TRBJ1-2; the D is unclear. Germline loops: CDR1 SGHRS, CDR2 YFSETQ. The germline V and J ends were trimmed by 5 bases and 2 bases, with 13 bases remaining between them. This CDR3 spans 14 amino acids. The CDR3 bases are TGCGCCAGCAGTTCTCTCGGCGGGAACTATGGCTACACCTTC. Residues: CASSSLGGNYGYTF.

CDR3 residues: CASSLNGPSYEQYF. CDR3 nucleotide sequence: TGTGCCAGCAGTTTAAACGGACCTTCCTACGAGCAGTACTTC. The chain recombines TRBV27 with TRBJ2-7; D unresolved. V lost 2 bases to trimming and J lost 1 base, with 9 bases between them. The CDR3 covers 14 residues. The germline V gene has CDR1 MNHEY and CDR2 SMNVEV (reference sequence).

This clone occurred once. CDR3 nucleotide sequence: TGCAGCGTTCTGGGACTAGCGGGAGGGTCCTACGAGCAGTACTTC. Its translation: CSVLGLAGGSYEQYF. This sequence joins TRBV29-1 and TRBJ2-7; 16 bases are a match to TRBD2. There are 15 residues in the CDR3. Germline V CDR1 and CDR2: SQVTM, ANQGSEA. V shed 5 bases and J 1 base; nucleotides not matched to a gene: 2.

V and J are TRBV28 and TRBJ2-5, with D possibly TRBD1 on 5 matching bases. The CDR3 consists of 17 residues. Trimming cost V 3 bases and J 4 bases, with 21 bases left between them. Looked up from germline, CDR1 is MDHEN and CDR2 is SYDVKM. CDR3 sequence reads: CASSFSLPDIRGETQYF. The CDR3 DNA sequence: TGTGCCAGCAGTTTTAGTCTCCCGGACATAAGGGGAGAGACCCAGTACTTC.

A single count supports this clone. In DNA form, the CDR3 reads TGTGCCAGCAGCGTGGACAGGGGGCGTGAGACCCAGTACTTC. Translating gives CASSVDRGRETQYF. The chain couples TRBV9 to TRBJ2-5; the match to TRBD1 covers 11 bases. The V gene's germline CDR1 is SGDLS and CDR2 YYNGEE. The CDR3 loop spans 14 amino acids. V lost 2 bases, J lost 5 bases, and 2 bases stayed unmatched.

V gene TRBV23-1 combines with J gene TRBJ1-1; 9 positions match TRBD1. TRBV23-1 is an ORF, with its function uncertain. The CDR3 covers 15 residues. V lost 2 bases and J lost 5; bases outside the gene matches: 6. The CDR3 loop is CASSQPGQGETEAFF. The DNA for the CDR3 is TGCGCCAGCAGTCAACCGGGACAGGGTGAAACTGAAGCTTTCTTT.

The chain combines TRBV10-3 with TRBJ1-3; maybe TRBD1 (6 bases). This CDR3 is 15 amino acids long. Germline V gene lookup returns CDR1 ENHRY and CDR2 SYGVKD. V was cut by 5 bases and J by 0 bases, with 11 bases left in between. CDR3 nucleotides: TGTGCCATCAGTAGGGACACTGACTCTGGAAACACCATATATTTT. Its translation is CAISRDTDSGNTIYF.

The V gene is TRBV30, the J gene TRBJ2-2, with D unresolved. Germline V gene lookup returns CDR1 GTSNPN and CDR2 SVGIG (reference sequence). The CDR3 runs 15 residues. The V end lost 7 bases, the J end lost 5 bases, and 20 bases lay between the germline ends. The CDR3 coding sequence is TGTGCCTCGCTACTTAATTCCAGAAGTACCGGGGAGCTGTTTTTT. This encodes CASLLNSRSTGELFF. Combining the CDR3 with reference TRBV30 and TRBJ2-2 gives the whole variable domain SQTIHQWPATLVQPVGSPLSLECTVEGTSNPNLYWYRQAAGRGLQLLFYSVGIGQISSEVPQNLSASRPQDRQFILSSKKLLLSDSGFYLCASLLNSRSTGELFFGEGSRLTVL.

The rearrangement uses TRBV7-2 and TRBJ2-1; D is uncertain. Germline loops: CDR1 SGHTA, CDR2 FQGNSA. V was clipped by 6 bases and J by 8 bases, with 14 bases between them. The CDR3 consists of 13 residues. In nucleotides, the CDR3 is TGTGCCAGCAGTAAAACCCCCAGCGATGAGCAGTTCTTC. Protein: CASSKTPSDEQFF.

About this clone itself: One end of the junction does not line up with germline, which may come from a read error. This chain connects TRBV6-1 to TRBJ1-2, with D tentatively TRBD1 (5 bases). The CDR3 spans 13 residues. CDR1 and CDR2 (germline): MNHNS, SASEGT. Here the CDR3 reads CASSEGGNSGYTF. The CDR3 bases are TGTGCCAGCAGTGAAGGGGGGAACTCTGGCTACACCTTC.

The V call is TRBV5-1, the J call TRBJ2-1; TRBD2 is a possible D gene (5 bases). Germline values: CDR1 SGHRS, CDR2 YFSETQ. V was clipped by 7 bases and J by 4 bases, with 15 bases between them. The CDR3 extends over 14 amino acids. CDR3 sequence reads: CASSVLREYNEQFF. For the CDR3, the DNA is TGCGCCAGCTCCGTTTTGAGGGAATACAATGAGCAGTTCTTC.

The chain carries TRBV28 and TRBJ2-7; D is uncertain. Germline V gene lookup returns CDR1 MDHEN and CDR2 SYDVKM. The germline V and J ends were trimmed by 3 bases and 3 bases, with 3 bases remaining between them. The CDR3 length is 11 residues. CDR3 sequence: CASSLIYEQYF. DNA of the CDR3: TGTGCCAGCAGTTTGATCTACGAGCAGTACTTC.

This CDR3 reads CASSLIGGSYGYTF. The DNA of the CDR3 is TGTGCCAGCAGCTTAATCGGGGGGAGCTATGGCTACACCTTC. V and J are TRBV7-9 and TRBJ1-2; possibly TRBD1 for D (5 bases). The CDR3 has 14 residues. Trimming pared 2 bases from V and 4 bases from J, leaving 11 bases between. The germline V gene encodes CDR1 SEHNR and CDR2 FQNEAQ (reference sequence).

CDR3 nucleotide sequence: TGTGCCAGCAGTTACAGGGGGGTTCCAGGGGAGACCCAGTACTTC. Translated: CASSYRGVPGETQYF. The gene calls are TRBV6-5 and TRBJ2-5; tentatively, D is TRBD1 or TRBD2 (6 bases each). Trimming left V 2 bases short and J 5 bases short, with 15 bases between. The CDR3 runs to 15 residues. In germline, CDR1 is MNHEY, CDR2 SVGAGI.

This chain connects TRBV5-6 to TRBJ1-2, with D unresolved. V gave up 1 base and J gave up 2 bases, with 9 bases separating them. Per germline, CDR1 SGHDT and CDR2 YYEEEE. The CDR3 has 14 residues. CDR3 in DNA: TGTGCCAGCAGCTTGTATGGGTCAAACTATGGCTACACCTTC. Translation gives CASSLYGSNYGYTF.

This clone was observed a few times. The J gene is TRBJ1-2, the V gene TRBV7-2; D is perhaps TRBD1 (6 bases). Trimming shortened V by 0 bases and J by 2 bases, and 10 bases separated the two germline ends. Germline CDR1 SGHTA, CDR2 FQGNSA. This CDR3 spans 15 amino acids. CDR3: CASSLAPGANYGYTF. CDR3 nucleotides: TGTGCCAGCAGCTTAGCCCCAGGGGCGAACTATGGCTACACCTTC. Full variable domain (missing parts from reference TRBV7-2 and TRBJ1-2): GAGVSQSPSNKVTEKGKDVELRCDPISGHTALYWYRQSLGQGLEFLIYFQGNSAPDKSGLPSDRFSAERTGGSVSTLTIQRTQQEDSAVYLCASSLAPGANYGYTFGSGTRLTVV.

In this sample, this clone turned up once. CDR3 protein: CAISESAGHFYEQYF. The CDR3 bases are TGTGCCATCAGTGAGTCTGCGGGACACTTCTACGAGCAGTACTTC. The genes are TRBV10-3 and TRBJ2-7; D is perhaps TRBD1 or TRBD2 (6 bases each). This CDR3 has 15 amino acids. Trimming pared 0 bases from V and 3 bases from J, leaving 12 bases between. Germline V CDR1 and CDR2: ENHRY, SYGVKD.

The rearrangement uses TRBV5-8 and TRBJ2-5, with 7 bases matching TRBD1. Germline values: CDR1 SGHTS, CDR2 YDEGEE. The CDR3 has 16 amino acids. V lost 4 bases, J lost 9 bases, and 18 bases stayed unmatched. CDR3 nucleotides: TGTGCCAGCAGCCACTTAACAGGGGTTGCGGAGTGGGCCCAGTACTTC. As protein: CASSHLTGVAEWAQYF.

This sequence joins TRBV4-2 and TRBJ1-6; 7 bases map to TRBD1. The length of the CDR3 is 15 residues. With V trimmed by 6 bases and J by 4 bases, 6 bases remained unmatched. The germline gives CDR1 LGHNA, CDR2 YNFKEQ. CDR3 in amino acids: CASSQDRTYNSPLHF. In DNA, the CDR3 is TGTGCCAGCAGTCAGGACAGGACTTATAATTCACCCCTCCACTTT.

The chain recombines TRBV11-2 with TRBJ2-5; 9 positions match TRBD2. The CDR3 runs to 13 residues. The germline V gene has CDR1 SGHAT and CDR2 FQNNGV. J was trimmed by 6 bases and V by 7 bases; bases with no gene match: 6. This CDR3 is CASMASGIKTQYF. CDR3 sequence (DNA): TGTGCCAGCATGGCTAGCGGGATTAAGACCCAGTACTTC.

The chain uses TRBV6-5 and TRBJ1-5; 7 bases agree with TRBD1. J lost 10 bases, V lost 0 bases, and 9 bases had no gene match. Germline lookup yields CDR1 MNHEY and CDR2 SVGAGI. This CDR3 region has 15 residues. As DNA, the CDR3 is TGTGCCAGCAGTTACTCGAATACAGGGGAGGCACCCCAGCATTTT. Residues: CASSYSNTGEAPQHF.

This chain joins TRBV6-6 and TRBJ2-5; D perhaps matches TRBD1 (7 bases). Germline loops: CDR1 MNHNY, CDR2 SVGAGI (reference sequence). The V end lost 5 bases, the J end lost 1 base, and 14 bases lay between the germline ends. This CDR3 is built from 15 residues. The chain's CDR3 is CASSHPGGLQETQYF. The CDR3 coding sequence is TGTGCCAGCAGTCACCCAGGGGGACTCCAAGAGACCCAGTACTTC.

V usage is TRBV21-1 and J usage is TRBJ2-4. TRBV21-1 is designated a pseudogene. The CDR3 contains 16 residues. The CDR3, as DNA: TGTGCCAGCAGCAAAGACACCTTAGTAGCCAAAAACATTCAGTACTTC. Amino acid sequence: CASSKDTLVAKNIQYF.

This chain joins TRBV7-2 and TRBJ2-7, with D hard to call. V lost 2 bases, J lost 6 bases, and 5 bases lay in between. CDR3 length: 11 residues. Germline CDR1 reads SGHTA; CDR2 reads FQGNSA. Here the CDR3 reads CASSLFFEQYF. The DNA of the CDR3 is TGTGCCAGCAGCTTATTCTTCGAGCAGTACTTC. Variable domain in full (rest from reference TRBV7-2 and TRBJ2-7): GAGVSQSPSNKVTEKGKDVELRCDPISGHTALYWYRQSLGQGLEFLIYFQGNSAPDKSGLPSDRFSAERTGGSVSTLTIQRTQQEDSAVYLCASSLFFEQYFGPGTRLTVT.

V is TRBV11-3 and J is TRBJ1-3; D not resolved. Trimming stripped 5 bases from V and 4 bases from J, with 6 bases between. Per germline, CDR1 SGHNT and CDR2 YENEEA. CDR3 length equals 12 residues. CDR3: CASSQGGNTIYF. CDR3 nucleotides: TGTGCCAGCAGCCAAGGGGGAAACACCATATATTTT.